Below are 32 T cell receptor beta chains sequenced from a single sample in a study of neoadjuvant anti-PD-1 for oral cavity cancer. Clones were sequenced by immunoSEQ multiplex PCR, and TCRdb holds only the in-frame ones, with some missing. The table has 15,000 to 20,000 clones, around 71% seen once. The starting material was PBMCs, obtained before nivolumab (anti-PD-1) treatment. The receptor source for this set is a person aged 40-85 years with oral cavity squamous cell carcinoma.

This rearrangement joins TRBV19 to TRBJ2-2, with unresolved D. Trimming took 4 bases from V and 6 from J, leaving 12 bases between them. The CDR3 has 14 amino acids. From germline, CDR1 is LNHDA and CDR2 SQIVND (reference sequence). The CDR3 is CASSNSILAGELFF. CDR3 sequence (DNA): TGTGCCAGTAGTAACTCGATCCTGGCCGGGGAGCTGTTTTTT.

The V and J genes are TRBV5-8 and TRBJ1-3, with 8 bases identical to TRBD1. The germline V gene encodes CDR1 SGHTS and CDR2 YDEGEE. Trimming at V came to 0 bases and at J to 4 bases, leaving 3 bases not matched to a gene. The CDR3 is 15 residues long. In DNA form, the CDR3 reads TGTGCCAGCAGCTTGGGGACAGGGATCGGAAACACCATATATTTT. As protein: CASSLGTGIGNTIYF.

The chain carries TRBV11-2 and TRBJ1-2; 7 bases line up with TRBD1. Looked up from germline, CDR1 is SGHAT and CDR2 is FQNNGV. The CDR3 sequence is 14 residues long. V lost 6 bases to trimming and J lost 1 base; unmatched junction nucleotides: 5. CDR3 protein: CASSPNRGNYGYTF. The CDR3, as DNA: TGTGCCAGCAGTCCGAACAGGGGTAACTATGGCTACACCTTC.

CDR3 bases: TGCGCCAGCAGCGGGGGGACTAGCGGGATGTCCACAGATACGCAGTATTTT. Residues: CASSGGTSGMSTDTQYF. The chain links TRBV5-1 to TRBJ2-3, with 13 bases lining up with TRBD2. The germline gives CDR1 SGHRS, CDR2 YFSETQ. This CDR3 has 17 amino acids. With 4 bases clipped from V and 2 bases from J, the junction kept 7 bases outside the gene matches.

V gene TRBV11-2 combines with J gene TRBJ2-3; unclear D gene. V was pared by 5 bases and J by 7 bases, with 16 bases between. There are 14 residues in the CDR3. The germline gives CDR1 SGHAT, CDR2 FQNNGV. Here the CDR3 DNA reads TGTGCCAGCAGCCCTAACCCGGGCATGAATACGCAGTATTTT. Translation gives CASSPNPGMNTQYF.

The gene calls are TRBV6-5 and TRBJ2-7; 8 bases line up with TRBD1. Losses at the gene ends were 7 bases for V and 5 bases for J; bases not matched to a gene: 10. The CDR3 is made up of 14 amino acids. CDR1 is MNHEY, CDR2 SVGAGI, per germline. CDR3 protein: CASIHMAGGHEQYF. DNA of the CDR3: TGTGCCAGCATCCACATGGCAGGGGGCCACGAGCAGTACTTC.

This sequence joins TRBV6-1 and TRBJ2-7, with 8 bases matching TRBD2. V lost 6 bases to trimming and J lost 2 bases; unmatched junction nucleotides: 9. CDR3 length: 15 residues. CDR1 MNHNS and CDR2 SASEGT come from the germline V gene. The CDR3, as DNA: TGTGCCAGCAGAATCCCCGGGACTAGACCCTACGAGCAGTACTTC. Its protein is CASRIPGTRPYEQYF.

This clone has just a few counts. The rearrangement links TRBV19 to TRBJ1-2; 9 positions match TRBD1. From germline, CDR1 is LNHDA and CDR2 SQIVND (reference sequence). V was pared by 3 bases and J by 6 bases, with 2 bases of the junction left unmatched. The CDR3 is 13 residues long. The CDR3: CASSIRDRDGYTF. CDR3 DNA sequence: TGTGCCAGTAGTATCAGGGACAGGGATGGCTACACCTTC.

This clone was picked up a small number of times. V usage is TRBV5-4 and J usage is TRBJ1-1; D is undetermined. Trimming removed 1 base from V and 3 bases from J, with 7 bases in between. The CDR3 sequence is 13 residues long. CDR1 is SGHNT, CDR2 YYREEE, per germline (reference sequence). CDR3 loop: CASSLLGDTEAFF. CDR3 DNA sequence: TGTGCCAGCAGCTTGCTCGGGGACACTGAAGCTTTCTTT. The full variable domain, completed using reference TRBV5-4 and TRBJ1-1, is ETGVTQSPTHLIKTRGQQVTLRCSSQSGHNTVSWYQQALGQGPQFIFQYYREEENGRGNFPPRFSGLQFPNYSSELNVNALELDDSALYLCASSLLGDTEAFFGQGTRLTVV.

The chain employs TRBV6-6 and TRBJ2-3; the D is unclear. The ends were cut back, 0 bases at V and 5 bases at J, with 6 bases in the middle. The CDR3 has 13 amino acids. CDR1 MNHNY and CDR2 SVGAGI come from the germline V gene (reference sequence). In DNA form, the CDR3 reads TGTGCCAGCAGTTACTCCTGGGAAGATACGCAGTATTTT. Translation gives CASSYSWEDTQYF.

V usage is TRBV19 and J usage is TRBJ1-2, with TRBD1 as a possible D gene (5 bases). The CDR3 covers 14 residues. V lost 3 bases and J 4 bases, leaving 12 bases between the germline ends. Germline V gene sequence: CDR1 LNHDA, CDR2 SQIVND (reference sequence). CDR3 amino acids: CASSILTGGYGYTF. As DNA, the CDR3 is TGTGCCAGTAGTATTTTGACGGGGGGCTATGGCTACACCTTC.

The chain employs TRBV5-1 and TRBJ1-1, with a weak D call TRBD1 (6 bases). Germline CDR1 is SGHRS and CDR2 is YFSETQ. Trimming took off 2 bases at V and 2 bases at J, with 13 bases between the two ends. This CDR3 region has 15 residues. The CDR3 loop is CASSFSGDLNTEAFF. For the CDR3, the DNA is TGCGCCAGCAGCTTTTCAGGGGATCTAAACACTGAAGCTTTCTTT. Full variable domain (rest looked up from reference TRBV5-1 and TRBJ1-1): KAGVTQTPRYLIKTRGQQVTLSCSPISGHRSVSWYQQTPGQGLQFLFEYFSETQRNKGNFPGRFSGRQFSNSRSEMNVSTLELGDSALYLCASSFSGDLNTEAFFGQGTRLTVV.

The chain uses TRBV2 and TRBJ2-3; no clear D. Trimming cost V 6 bases and J 6 bases, with 13 bases left between them. The CDR3 is 13 amino acids. Germline CDR1 SNHLY, CDR2 FYNNEI. In DNA, the CDR3 is TGTGCCAGCAGCCTGACACTCCCGGATACGCAGTATTTT. This gives the protein CASSLTLPDTQYF. Based on the CDR3 plus reference TRBV2 and TRBJ2-3, the full variable domain is EPEVTQTPSHQVTQMGQEVILRCVPISNHLYFYWYRQILGQKVEFLVSFYNNEISEKSEIFDDQFSVERPDGSNFTLKIRSTKLEDSAMYFCASSLTLPDTQYFGPGTRLTVL.

The chain has TRBV4-1 and TRBJ2-3; 9 bases agree with TRBD2. CDR1 is MGHRA and CDR2 is YSYEKL in the germline V gene. J was trimmed by 3 bases and V by 0 bases; bases with no gene match: 7. This CDR3 is built from 17 residues. The CDR3 protein is CASSQDAGGRGTDTQYF. As DNA, the CDR3 is TGCGCCAGCAGCCAAGATGCCGGCGGGAGGGGGACAGATACGCAGTATTTT.

This clone was counted between two and nine times. The V call is TRBV27, the J call TRBJ1-5; maybe TRBD1 (5 bases). Deletions cut 5 bases from V and 5 bases from J, with 10 bases between. From germline, CDR1 is MNHEY and CDR2 SMNVEV (reference sequence). CDR3 size: 13 residues. The CDR3 spells CASSPQGDQPQHF. The DNA for the CDR3 is TGTGCCAGCAGTCCCCAGGGAGATCAGCCCCAGCATTTT.

This clone was counted once. The rearrangement links TRBV4-2 to TRBJ2-7; TRBD2 agrees at 7 bases. V lost 2 bases and J lost 0; bases outside the gene matches: 1. CDR1 LGHNA and CDR2 YNFKEQ come from the germline V gene. This CDR3 region has 14 residues. This chain's CDR3 is CASSQTSVSYEQYF. The CDR3 DNA is TGTGCCAGCAGCCAAACTAGCGTCTCCTACGAGCAGTACTTC.

In this sample, this clone turned up once. The gene calls are TRBV5-1 and TRBJ2-7, with 13 nucleotides matching TRBD2. The CDR3 runs 16 residues. Germline loops: CDR1 SGHRS, CDR2 YFSETQ. Losses at the gene ends were 1 base for V and 7 bases for J; bases not matched to a gene: 8. CDR3 nucleotide sequence: TGCGCCAGCAGCTTGCTGGGACTAGCGGGAACGTCTGAGCAGTACTTC. This codes for CASSLLGLAGTSEQYF.

This clone has more than one count but fewer than ten. The V and J genes are TRBV5-6 and TRBJ1-1; no definite D call. CDR3 length: 13 amino acids. V dropped 3 bases and J dropped 1 base, with 7 bases sitting between them. The germline V gene has CDR1 SGHDT and CDR2 YYEEEE. The CDR3 loop is CASSSTRNTEAFF. CDR3 DNA sequence: TGTGCCAGCAGCTCAACACGGAACACTGAAGCTTTCTTT.

This chain links TRBV30 with TRBJ2-5; no reliable D call. Germline V lookup: CDR1 GTSNPN, CDR2 SVGIG (reference sequence). V was clipped by 8 bases and J by 4 bases, with 11 bases between them. The CDR3 is 11 amino acids. The CDR3 bases are TGTGCCACTGGTTGGGGAGAGACCCAGTACTTC. Protein: CATGWGETQYF.

This clone was seen a handful of times. The rearrangement uses TRBV5-1 and TRBJ1-2; D is unresolved. The length of the CDR3 is 12 residues. The germline CDR1 and CDR2 sequences are SGHRS and YFSETQ. V lost 0 bases and J 5 bases, leaving 5 bases between the germline ends. CDR3 protein: CASSLEGYGYTF. CDR3 DNA: TGCGCCAGCAGCTTGGAGGGTTATGGCTACACCTTC.

Notes on this clone: The junction and the germline gene differ at one end; a read error may be behind it. This chain connects TRBV15 to TRBJ2-1, with a weak D call TRBD1 (5 bases). The V gene's germline CDR1 is LNHNV and CDR2 YYDKDF (reference sequence). There are 13 residues in the CDR3. The CDR3 bases are TGTGCCACCAGCCGAGACAGCTACAATGAGCAGTTCTTC. This translates into CATSRDSYNEQFF.

The chain uses TRBV2 and TRBJ1-3, with 12 bases that match TRBD1. Germline V gives CDR1 SNHLY, CDR2 FYNNEI. J lost 2 bases, V lost 5 bases, and 4 bases had no gene match. The CDR3 is made up of 16 amino acids. In DNA form, the CDR3 reads TGTGCCAGCAGTTTGGGACAGGGGGCGGCTGGAAACACCATATATTTT. Amino acid sequence: CASSLGQGAAGNTIYF.

The chain recombines TRBV6-5 with TRBJ2-1, with D possibly matching TRBD2 (7 bases). CDR3 length: 15 residues. Deletions cut 5 bases from V and 10 bases from J, with 21 bases between. The germline CDR1 and CDR2 sequences are MNHEY and SVGAGI. CDR3 region: CASSLSGTTGGEQFF. CDR3 nucleotides: TGTGCCAGCAGTCTAAGCGGGACAACCGGAGGGGAGCAGTTCTTC.

This clone was found a few times. The CDR3 nucleotides read TGTGCCTGGAATAGGGGGCTTGAAACTGAAGCTTTCTTT. It codes for CAWNRGLETEAFF. The chain links TRBV30 to TRBJ1-1; TRBD1 agrees at 7 bases. The germline V gene encodes CDR1 GTSNPN and CDR2 SVGIG (reference sequence). V lost 4 bases, J lost 5 bases, and 7 bases stayed unmatched. There are 13 residues in the CDR3.

This clone appeared once. This sequence joins TRBV6-6 and TRBJ2-4; 8 nucleotides align to TRBD1. V shed 7 bases, J shed 4 bases, and the junction held 6 bases outside the gene matches. Germline V CDR1 and CDR2: MNHNY, SVGAGI (reference sequence). The CDR3 consists of 14 residues. The CDR3 is CASITDREKNIQYF. CDR3 bases: TGTGCCAGCATCACGGACAGGGAAAAAAACATTCAGTACTTC.

The chain links TRBV2 to TRBJ1-5; D unresolved. CDR1 is SNHLY and CDR2 is FYNNEI in the germline V gene. CDR3 length: 13 amino acids. The V end lost 2 bases, the J end lost 0 bases, and 2 bases lay between the germline ends. The CDR3 spells CASSEYSNQPQHF. The CDR3 DNA follows: TGTGCCAGCAGTGAATATAGCAATCAGCCCCAGCATTTT.

The gene calls are TRBV11-2 and TRBJ2-7, with a possible D match to TRBD2 (6 bases). The CDR3 extends over 14 amino acids. Germline CDR1 is SGHAT and CDR2 is FQNNGV. The V gene lost 5 bases and the J gene lost 0 bases, with 11 bases spanning the gap. The CDR3: CASSRDWSSYEQYF. CDR3 in DNA: TGTGCCAGCAGCCGGGACTGGAGCTCCTACGAGCAGTACTTC.

The chain recombines TRBV6-1 with TRBJ1-1; the D gene is possibly TRBD1 (5 bases). Germline CDR1 MNHNS, CDR2 SASEGT. This CDR3 region has 17 residues. V was clipped by 3 bases and J by 1 base, with 18 bases between them. CDR3 coding DNA: TGTGCCAGCAGTGACCACCCCGGGACGCGCGGGAACACTGAAGCTTTCTTT. It encodes CASSDHPGTRGNTEAFF.

The chain employs TRBV6-1 and TRBJ2-5, with TRBD1 as a possible D gene (6 bases). Deletions cut 10 bases from V and 5 bases from J, with 14 bases between. CDR1 and CDR2 (germline): MNHNS, SASEGT. The CDR3 runs 12 residues. The CDR3 DNA follows: TGTGCCATAAGAGAAAGGGGGGAGACCCAGTACTTC. Its translation is CAIRERGETQYF.

The V gene is TRBV28, the J gene TRBJ1-2; D is unclear. The CDR3 consists of 14 residues. V gave up 5 bases and J gave up 4 bases, with 14 bases separating them. Germline lookup yields CDR1 MDHEN and CDR2 SYDVKM. The CDR3 DNA follows: TGTGCCAGCAGTGAACAAACCGTCTCCTATGGCTACACCTTC. Its protein is CASSEQTVSYGYTF.

V usage is TRBV25-1 and J usage is TRBJ1-1; 7 bases match TRBD1. This CDR3 is 12 amino acids long. Germline CDR1 reads MGHDK; CDR2 reads SYGVNS. Trimming at V came to 3 bases and at J to 8 bases, leaving 3 bases not matched to a gene. In DNA, the CDR3 is TGTGCCAGCAGTGACTGGGACAGAGAAGCTTTCTTT. Its protein is CASSDWDREAFF.

The chain is built from TRBV10-3 and TRBJ2-7; D unresolved. CDR1 and CDR2 from the germline V gene are ENHRY and SYGVKD. This CDR3 is 13 amino acids long. The germline V and J ends were trimmed by 4 bases and 2 bases, with 9 bases remaining between them. CDR3 nucleotides: TGTGCCATCAGTGGACCTCTCCCCTACGAGCAGTACTTC. Encoded protein: CAISGPLPYEQYF.